Only a few counts were recorded for the clone carrying this T cell receptor (beta chain). Its antigen is unknown. Next came a second PCR, run for about 7 to 12 cycles, which used a sample-barcoded 5' primer along with a J-beta primer mix. Tags on each cDNA molecule came from a template-switch adaptor with 12 random nucleotides. Researchers report that each sample yielded at least 2.5 million CDR3-containing paired-end reads. TCRdb redid the calling of the 5' RACE reads with MiXCR, one entry per CDR3 protein. The table lists about 670,000 distinct CDR3 sequences, about 43% of them singletons. The sample comes from a study of blood T cells in healthy people across ages. General study results and limits: In these data, TCR beta diversity tracked strongly with naive T cell percentage.

Germline V gene lookup returns CDR1 DFQATT and CDR2 SNEGSKA (reference sequence). The CDR3 covers 16 residues. Total RNA, at least 5 micrograms per sample, came from PBMCs. This receptor was taken from an older man in good health. Sequences were obtained from blood. The chain joins TRBV20-1 to TRBJ2-1; 12 bases are a match to TRBD2. The end of the DNA fits TRBJ2-7 better, so the J call may be wrong. The CDR3 DNA reads TGCAGTGCTCCCCGACTAGCGGGAGCAGGTTACAATGAGCAGTACTTC. It yields the protein CSAPRLAGAGYNEQYF.